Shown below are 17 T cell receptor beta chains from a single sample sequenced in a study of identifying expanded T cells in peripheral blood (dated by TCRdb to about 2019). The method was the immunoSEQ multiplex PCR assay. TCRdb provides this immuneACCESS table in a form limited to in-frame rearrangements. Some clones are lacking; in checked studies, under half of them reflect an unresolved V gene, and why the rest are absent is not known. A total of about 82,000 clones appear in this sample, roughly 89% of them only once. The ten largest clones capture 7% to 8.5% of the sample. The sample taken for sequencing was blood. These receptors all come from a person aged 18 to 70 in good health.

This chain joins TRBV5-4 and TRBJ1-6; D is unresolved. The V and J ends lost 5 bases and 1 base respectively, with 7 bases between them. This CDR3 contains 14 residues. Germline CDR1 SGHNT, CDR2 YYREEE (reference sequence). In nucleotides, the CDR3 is TGTGCCAGCAGTTCGGTATCCTATAATTCACCCCTCCACTTT. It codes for CASSSVSYNSPLHF.

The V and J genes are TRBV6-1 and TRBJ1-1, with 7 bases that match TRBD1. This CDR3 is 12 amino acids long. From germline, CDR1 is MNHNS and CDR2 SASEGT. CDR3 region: CATDRARTEAFF. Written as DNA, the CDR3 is TGTGCTACCGACAGGGCGCGCACTGAAGCTTTCTTT.

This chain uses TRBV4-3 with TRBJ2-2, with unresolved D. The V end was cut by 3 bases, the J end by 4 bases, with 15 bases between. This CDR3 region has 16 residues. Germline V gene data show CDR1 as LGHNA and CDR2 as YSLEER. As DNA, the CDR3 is TGCGCCAGCAGCCAGGATTATACGGGCGGCACCGGGGAGCTGTTTTTT. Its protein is CASSQDYTGGTGELFF.

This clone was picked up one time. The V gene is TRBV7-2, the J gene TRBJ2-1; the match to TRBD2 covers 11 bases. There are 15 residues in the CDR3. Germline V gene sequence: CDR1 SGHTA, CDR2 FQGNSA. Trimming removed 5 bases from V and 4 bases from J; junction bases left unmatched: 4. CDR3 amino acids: CASSPIAGGYNEQFF. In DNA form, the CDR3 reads TGTGCCAGCAGCCCTATAGCGGGGGGGTACAATGAGCAGTTCTTC.

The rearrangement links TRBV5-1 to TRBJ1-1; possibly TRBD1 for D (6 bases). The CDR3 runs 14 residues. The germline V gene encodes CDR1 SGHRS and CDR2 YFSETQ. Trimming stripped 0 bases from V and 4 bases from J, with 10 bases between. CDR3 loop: CASSLAAGATEAFF. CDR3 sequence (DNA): TGCGCCAGCAGCTTGGCGGCAGGGGCCACTGAAGCTTTCTTT.

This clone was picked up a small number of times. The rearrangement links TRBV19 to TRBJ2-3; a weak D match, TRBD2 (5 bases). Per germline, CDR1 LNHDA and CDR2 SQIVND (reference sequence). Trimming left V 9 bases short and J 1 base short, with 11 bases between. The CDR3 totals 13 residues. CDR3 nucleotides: TGTGCCAGCCTATCCGGGGGCACAGATACGCAGTATTTT. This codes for CASLSGGTDTQYF. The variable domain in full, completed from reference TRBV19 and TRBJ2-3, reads DGGITQSPKYLFRKEGQNVTLSCEQNLNHDAMYWYRQDPGQGLRLIYYSQIVNDFQKGDIAEGYSVSREKKESFPLTVTSAQKNPTAFYLCASLSGGTDTQYFGPGTRLTVL.

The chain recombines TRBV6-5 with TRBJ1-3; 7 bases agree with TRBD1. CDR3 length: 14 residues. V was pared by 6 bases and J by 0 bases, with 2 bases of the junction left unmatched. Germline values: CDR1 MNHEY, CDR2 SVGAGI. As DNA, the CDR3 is TGTGCCAGCAGGGGACAGCCCTCTGGAAACACCATATATTTT. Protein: CASRGQPSGNTIYF.

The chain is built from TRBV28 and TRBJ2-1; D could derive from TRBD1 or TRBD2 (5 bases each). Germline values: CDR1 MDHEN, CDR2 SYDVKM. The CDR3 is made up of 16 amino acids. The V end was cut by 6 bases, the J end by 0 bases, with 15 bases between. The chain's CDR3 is CASRRRDALSYNEQFF. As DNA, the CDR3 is TGTGCCAGCAGAAGAAGGGACGCCCTCTCCTACAATGAGCAGTTCTTC. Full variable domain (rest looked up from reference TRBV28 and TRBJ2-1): DVKVTQSSRYLVKRTGEKVFLECVQDMDHENMFWYRQDPGLGLRLIYFSYDVKMKEKGDIPEGYSVSREKKERFSLILESASTNQTSMYLCASRRRDALSYNEQFFGPGTRLTVL.

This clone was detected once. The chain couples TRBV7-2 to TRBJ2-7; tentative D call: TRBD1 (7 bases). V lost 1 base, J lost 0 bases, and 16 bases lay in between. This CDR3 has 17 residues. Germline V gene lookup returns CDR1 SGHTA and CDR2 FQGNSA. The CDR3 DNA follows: TGTGCCAGCAGCTTAGTGGGGGGACAGCGAGGCTCCTACGAGCAGTACTTC. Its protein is CASSLVGGQRGSYEQYF.

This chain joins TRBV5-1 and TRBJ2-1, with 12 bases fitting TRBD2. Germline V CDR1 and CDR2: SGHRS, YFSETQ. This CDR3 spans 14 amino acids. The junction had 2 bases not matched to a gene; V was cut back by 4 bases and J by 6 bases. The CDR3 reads CASSETSGGNEQFF. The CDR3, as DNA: TGCGCCAGCAGCGAGACTAGCGGGGGCAATGAGCAGTTCTTC.

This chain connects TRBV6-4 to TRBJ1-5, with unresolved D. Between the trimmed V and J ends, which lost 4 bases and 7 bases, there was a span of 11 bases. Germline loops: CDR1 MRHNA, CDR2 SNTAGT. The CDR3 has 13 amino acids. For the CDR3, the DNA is TGTGCCAGCAGTGTTCAGGAGAGGCAGCCCCAGCATTTT. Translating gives CASSVQERQPQHF.

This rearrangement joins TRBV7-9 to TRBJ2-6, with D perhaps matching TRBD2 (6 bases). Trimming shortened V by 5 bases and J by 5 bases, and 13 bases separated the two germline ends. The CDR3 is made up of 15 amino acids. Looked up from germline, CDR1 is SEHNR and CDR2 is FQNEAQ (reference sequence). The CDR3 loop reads CASSRSGVRANVLTF. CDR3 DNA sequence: TGTGCCAGCAGCCGATCGGGGGTGCGGGCCAACGTCCTGACTTTC.

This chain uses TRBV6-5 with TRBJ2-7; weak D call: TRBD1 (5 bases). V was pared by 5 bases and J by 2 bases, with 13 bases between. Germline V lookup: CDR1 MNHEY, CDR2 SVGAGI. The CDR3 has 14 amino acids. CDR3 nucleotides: TGTGCCAGCAGTCCTACAGGAGCCCCCTACGAGCAGTACTTC. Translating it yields CASSPTGAPYEQYF.

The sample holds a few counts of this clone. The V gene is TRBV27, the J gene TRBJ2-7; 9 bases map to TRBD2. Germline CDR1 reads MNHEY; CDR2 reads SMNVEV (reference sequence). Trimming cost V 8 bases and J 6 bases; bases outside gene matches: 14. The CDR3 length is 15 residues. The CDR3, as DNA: TGTGCCAGCTGGTCCGGGACTAGCAACACCGCCGAGCAGTACTTC. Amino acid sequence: CASWSGTSNTAEQYF.

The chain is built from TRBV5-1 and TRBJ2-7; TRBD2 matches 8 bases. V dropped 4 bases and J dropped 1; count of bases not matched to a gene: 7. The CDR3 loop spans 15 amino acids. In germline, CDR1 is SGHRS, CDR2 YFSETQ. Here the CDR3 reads CASSGTSGPSYEQYF. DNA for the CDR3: TGCGCCAGCAGCGGAACTAGCGGTCCGTCCTACGAGCAGTACTTC.

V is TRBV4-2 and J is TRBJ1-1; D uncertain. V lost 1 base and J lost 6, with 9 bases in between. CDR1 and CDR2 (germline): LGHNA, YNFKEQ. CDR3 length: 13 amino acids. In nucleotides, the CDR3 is TGTGCCAGCAGCCAAGGGTCTCGCCCTGAAGCTTTCTTT. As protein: CASSQGSRPEAFF.

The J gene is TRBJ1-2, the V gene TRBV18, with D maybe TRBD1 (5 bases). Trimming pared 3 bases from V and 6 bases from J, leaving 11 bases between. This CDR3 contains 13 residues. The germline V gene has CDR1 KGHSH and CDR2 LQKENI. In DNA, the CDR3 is TGTGCCAGCTCACCCGGACAAAAGGATGGCTACACCTTC. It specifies CASSPGQKDGYTF.